Sequencing of this T cell receptor beta chain was carried out in a study of OX40 agonist ivuxolimab in advanced cancers. About the research overall: Patients in the trial were receiving intravenous ivuxolimab every 2 weeks, at doses of 0.01 to 10 mg/kg. Cohort: around 86% men, mean age around 60, aged about 20 to 90.

Drawing of blood for sampling happened at baseline, at cycle 4 day 1, and at cycle 7 day 1. CDR1 and CDR2 (germline): SGHRS, YFSETQ. V shed 4 bases, J shed 0 bases, and the junction held 2 bases outside the gene matches. The CDR3 sequence is 15 residues long. Study-level findings and limits: Clonal expansion by week 6 occurred in CD4+ and CD8+ blood T cells (at 0.1 to 3.0 mg/kg).

TCRdb's copy holds only in-frame clones and misses some; the assay was immunoSEQ multiplex PCR. The sample carries roughly 36,000 clones, 65% to 80% recorded once. As concerns this clone: Its target is unknown.

This specimen consisted of CD4+ or CD8+ T cells sorted from blood, obtained in a trial of the OX40 agonist ivuxolimab. This receptor was identified in an adult with an advanced solid tumor such as melanoma, head and neck, liver or kidney cancer. The rearrangement joins TRBV5-1 to TRBJ2-3; TRBD1 matches 10 bases. The DNA of the CDR3 is TGCGCCAGCAGCGGGGGACAGGGGAGCACAGATACGCAGTATTTT. It translates to CASSGGQGSTDTQYF.